This T cell receptor beta chain emerged from a study of response to subunit inactivated influenza vaccine. This clonotype came up a few times. This CDR3 is built from 14 residues. Looked up from germline, CDR1 is MGHDK and CDR2 is SYGVNS. The V and J ends lost 3 bases and 2 bases respectively, with 9 bases between them. TCRdb re-derived calls from the RT-PCR reads in MiXCR, one entry per CDR3 protein. The data contain around 570,000 distinct CDR3 sequences, around 10% of them singletons. This sample also appeared in a second study, on T cells expressing NK-cell markers. That source reports: TCR beta libraries carry UMIs added by 5'RACE template switching. Sorted CD3+CD56+NKG2C+, CD3+CD56+NKG2C- and CD3+CD56-NKG2C+ T cells provided the TCR beta repertoires. Out of eight donors sequenced, seven tested HCMV-seropositive and the remaining one seronegative. For several donors, these clonotypes were likewise the leading ones in the CD3+CD56-NKG2C+ fraction. Clones of NKG2C+ T cells that had expanded were of unclear HCMV specificity.

The sample here was PBMCs from blood, taken on the day of vaccination. The receptor's source is a man between 50 and 59 years old who received an inactivated influenza vaccine. V and J are TRBV25-1 and TRBJ2-3; TRBD2 is a possible D gene (5 bases). The CDR3 loop reads CASSDFGITDTQYF. The CDR3 bases are TGTGCCAGCAGTGATTTCGGGATCACAGATACGCAGTATTTT.